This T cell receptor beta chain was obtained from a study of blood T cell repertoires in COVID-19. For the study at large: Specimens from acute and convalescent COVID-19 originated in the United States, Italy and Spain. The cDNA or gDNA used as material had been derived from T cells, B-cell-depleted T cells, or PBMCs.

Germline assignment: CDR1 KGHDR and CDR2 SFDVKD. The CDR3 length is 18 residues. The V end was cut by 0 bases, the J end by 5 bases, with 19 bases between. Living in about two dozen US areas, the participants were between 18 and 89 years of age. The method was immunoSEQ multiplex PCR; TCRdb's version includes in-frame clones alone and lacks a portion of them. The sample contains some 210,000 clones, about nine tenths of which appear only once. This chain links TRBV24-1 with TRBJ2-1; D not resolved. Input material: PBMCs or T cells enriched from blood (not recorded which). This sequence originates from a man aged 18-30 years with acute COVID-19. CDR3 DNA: TGTGCCACCAGTGATTTGCCGAGTGTGGAGTCGGGTGACAATGAGCAGTTCTTC. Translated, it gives CATSDLPSVESGDNEQFF.